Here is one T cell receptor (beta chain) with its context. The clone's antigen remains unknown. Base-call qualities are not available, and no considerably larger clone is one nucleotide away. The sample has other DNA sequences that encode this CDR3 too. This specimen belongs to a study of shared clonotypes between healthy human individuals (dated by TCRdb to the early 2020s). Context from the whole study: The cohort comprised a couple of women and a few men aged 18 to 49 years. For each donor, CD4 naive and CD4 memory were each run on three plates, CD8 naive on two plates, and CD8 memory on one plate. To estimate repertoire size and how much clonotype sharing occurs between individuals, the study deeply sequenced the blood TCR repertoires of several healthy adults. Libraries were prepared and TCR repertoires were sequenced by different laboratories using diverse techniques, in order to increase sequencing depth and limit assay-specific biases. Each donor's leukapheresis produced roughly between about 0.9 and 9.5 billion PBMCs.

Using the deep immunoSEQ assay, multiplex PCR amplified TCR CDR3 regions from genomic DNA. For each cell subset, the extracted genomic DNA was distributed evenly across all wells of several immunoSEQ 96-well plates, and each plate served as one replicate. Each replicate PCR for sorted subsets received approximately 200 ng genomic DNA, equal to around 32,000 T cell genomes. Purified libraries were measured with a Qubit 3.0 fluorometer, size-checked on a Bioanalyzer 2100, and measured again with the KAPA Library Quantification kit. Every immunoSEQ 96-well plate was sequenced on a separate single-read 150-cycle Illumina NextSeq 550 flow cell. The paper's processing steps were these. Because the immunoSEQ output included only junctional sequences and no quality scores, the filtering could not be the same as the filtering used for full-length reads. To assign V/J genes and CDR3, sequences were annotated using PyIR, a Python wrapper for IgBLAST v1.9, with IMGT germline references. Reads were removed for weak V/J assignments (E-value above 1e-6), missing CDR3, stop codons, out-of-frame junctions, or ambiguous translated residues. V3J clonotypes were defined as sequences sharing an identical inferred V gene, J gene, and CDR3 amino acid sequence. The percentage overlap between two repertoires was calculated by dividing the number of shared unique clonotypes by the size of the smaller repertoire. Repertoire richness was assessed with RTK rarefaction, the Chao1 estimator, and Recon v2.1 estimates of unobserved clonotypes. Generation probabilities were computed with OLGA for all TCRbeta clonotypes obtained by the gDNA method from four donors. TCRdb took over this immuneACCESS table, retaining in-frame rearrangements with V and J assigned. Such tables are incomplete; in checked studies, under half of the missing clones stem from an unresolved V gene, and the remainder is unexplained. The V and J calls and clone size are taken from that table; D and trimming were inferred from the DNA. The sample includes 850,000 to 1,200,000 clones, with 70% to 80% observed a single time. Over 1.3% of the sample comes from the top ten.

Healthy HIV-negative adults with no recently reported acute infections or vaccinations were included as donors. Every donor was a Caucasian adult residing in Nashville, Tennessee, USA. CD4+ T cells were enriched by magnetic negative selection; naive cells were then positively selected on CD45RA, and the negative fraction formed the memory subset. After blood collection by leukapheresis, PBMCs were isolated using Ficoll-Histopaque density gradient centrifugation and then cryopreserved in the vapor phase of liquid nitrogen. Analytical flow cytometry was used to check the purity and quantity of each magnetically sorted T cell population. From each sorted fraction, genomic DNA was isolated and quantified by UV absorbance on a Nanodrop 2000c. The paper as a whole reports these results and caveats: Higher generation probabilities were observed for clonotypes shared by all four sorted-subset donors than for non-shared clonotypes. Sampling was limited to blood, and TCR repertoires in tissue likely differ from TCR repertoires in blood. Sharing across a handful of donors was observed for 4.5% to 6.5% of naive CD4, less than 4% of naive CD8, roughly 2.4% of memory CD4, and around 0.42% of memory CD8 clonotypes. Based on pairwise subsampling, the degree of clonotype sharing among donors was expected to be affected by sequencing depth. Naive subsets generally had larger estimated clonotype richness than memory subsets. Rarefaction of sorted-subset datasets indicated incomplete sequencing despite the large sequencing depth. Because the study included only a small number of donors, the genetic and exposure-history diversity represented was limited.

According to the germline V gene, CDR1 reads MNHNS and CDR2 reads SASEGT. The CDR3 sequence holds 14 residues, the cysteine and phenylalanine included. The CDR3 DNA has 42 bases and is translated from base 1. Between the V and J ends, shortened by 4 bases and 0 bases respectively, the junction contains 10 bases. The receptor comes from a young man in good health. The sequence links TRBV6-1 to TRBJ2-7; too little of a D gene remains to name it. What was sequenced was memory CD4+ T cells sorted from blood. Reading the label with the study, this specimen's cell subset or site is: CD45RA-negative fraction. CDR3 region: CASSGGPNSYEQYF. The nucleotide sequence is TGTGCCAGCAGTGGGGGTCCTAACTCCTACGAGCAGTACTTC.